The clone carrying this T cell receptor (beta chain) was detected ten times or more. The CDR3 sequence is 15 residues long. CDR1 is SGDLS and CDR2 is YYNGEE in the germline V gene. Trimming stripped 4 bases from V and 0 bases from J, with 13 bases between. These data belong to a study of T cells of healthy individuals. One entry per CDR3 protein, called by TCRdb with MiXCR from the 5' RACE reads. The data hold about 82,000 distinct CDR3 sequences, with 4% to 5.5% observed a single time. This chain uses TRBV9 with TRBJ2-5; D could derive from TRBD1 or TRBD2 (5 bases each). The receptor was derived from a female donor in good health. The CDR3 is CASSSGPENQETQYF. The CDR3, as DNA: TGTGCCAGCAGCTCGGGGCCCGAAAACCAAGAGACCCAGTACTTC.